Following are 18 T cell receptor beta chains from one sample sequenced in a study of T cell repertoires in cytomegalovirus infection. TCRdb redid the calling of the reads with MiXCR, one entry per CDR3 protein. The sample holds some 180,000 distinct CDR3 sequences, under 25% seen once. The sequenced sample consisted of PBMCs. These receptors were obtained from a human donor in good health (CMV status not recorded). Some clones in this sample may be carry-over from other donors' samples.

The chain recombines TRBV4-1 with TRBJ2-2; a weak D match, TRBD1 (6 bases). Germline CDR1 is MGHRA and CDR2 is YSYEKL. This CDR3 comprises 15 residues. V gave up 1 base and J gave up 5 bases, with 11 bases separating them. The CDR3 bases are TGCGCCAGCAGCCAAGTACAGGGTGGTACCGGGGAGCTGTTTTTT. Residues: CASSQVQGGTGELFF.

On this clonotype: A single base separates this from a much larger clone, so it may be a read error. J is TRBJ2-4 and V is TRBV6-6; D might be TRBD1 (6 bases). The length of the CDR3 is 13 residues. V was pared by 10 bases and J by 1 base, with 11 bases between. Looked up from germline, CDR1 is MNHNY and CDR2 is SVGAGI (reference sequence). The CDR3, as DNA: TGTGCCAACAGGGACAACGCCAAAAACATTCAGTACTTC. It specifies CANRDNAKNIQYF.

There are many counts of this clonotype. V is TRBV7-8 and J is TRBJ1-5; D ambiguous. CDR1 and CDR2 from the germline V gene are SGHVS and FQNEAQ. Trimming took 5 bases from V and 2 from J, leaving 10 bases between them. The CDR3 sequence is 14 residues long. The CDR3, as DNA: TGTGCCAGCAGCCCCTTTGGGCGCAATCAGCCCCAGCATTTT. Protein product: CASSPFGRNQPQHF.

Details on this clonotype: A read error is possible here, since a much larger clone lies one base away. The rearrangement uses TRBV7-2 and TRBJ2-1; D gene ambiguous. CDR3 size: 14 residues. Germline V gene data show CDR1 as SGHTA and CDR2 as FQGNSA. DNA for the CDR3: TGTGCCAGCTGCTTAAACCCACCTGGGAATGAGCAGTTCTTC. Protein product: CASCLNPPGNEQFF.

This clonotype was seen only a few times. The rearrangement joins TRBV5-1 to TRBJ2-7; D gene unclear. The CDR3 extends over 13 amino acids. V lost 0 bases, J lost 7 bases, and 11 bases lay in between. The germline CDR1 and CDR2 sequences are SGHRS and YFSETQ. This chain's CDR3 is CASSLAQPREQYF. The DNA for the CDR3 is TGCGCCAGCAGCTTGGCCCAGCCGCGGGAGCAGTACTTC.

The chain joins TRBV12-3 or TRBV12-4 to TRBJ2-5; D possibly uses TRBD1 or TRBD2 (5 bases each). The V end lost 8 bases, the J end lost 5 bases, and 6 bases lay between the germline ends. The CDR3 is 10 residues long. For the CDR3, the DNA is TGTGCCAGCGGGACGGAGACCCAGTACTTC. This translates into CASGTETQYF.

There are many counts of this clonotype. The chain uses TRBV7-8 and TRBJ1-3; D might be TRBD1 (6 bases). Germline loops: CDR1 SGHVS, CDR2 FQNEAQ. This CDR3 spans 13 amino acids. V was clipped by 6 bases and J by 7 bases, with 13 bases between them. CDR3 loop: CASSRDIANTIYF. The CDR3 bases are TGTGCCAGCAGTCGGGACATTGCGAACACCATATATTTT. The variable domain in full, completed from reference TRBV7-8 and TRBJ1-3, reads GAGVSQSPRYKVAKRGQDVALRCDPISGHVSLFWYQQALGQGPEFLTYFQNEAQLDKSGLPSDRFFAERPEGSVSTLKIQRTQQEDSAVYLCASSRDIANTIYFGEGSWLTVV.

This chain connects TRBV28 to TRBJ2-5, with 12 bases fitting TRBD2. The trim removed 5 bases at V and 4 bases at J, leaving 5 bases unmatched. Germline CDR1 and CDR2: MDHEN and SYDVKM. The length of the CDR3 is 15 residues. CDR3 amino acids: CASSARLAGVETQYF. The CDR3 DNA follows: TGTGCCAGCAGTGCGCGACTAGCGGGAGTAGAGACCCAGTACTTC.

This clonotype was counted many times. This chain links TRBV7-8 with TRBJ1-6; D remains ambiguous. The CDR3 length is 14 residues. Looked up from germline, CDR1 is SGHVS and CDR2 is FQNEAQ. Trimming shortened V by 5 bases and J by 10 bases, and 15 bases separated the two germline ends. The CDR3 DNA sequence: TGTGCCAGCAGCCTAGAACGGATGAGGTCACCCCTCCACTTT. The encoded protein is CASSLERMRSPLHF.

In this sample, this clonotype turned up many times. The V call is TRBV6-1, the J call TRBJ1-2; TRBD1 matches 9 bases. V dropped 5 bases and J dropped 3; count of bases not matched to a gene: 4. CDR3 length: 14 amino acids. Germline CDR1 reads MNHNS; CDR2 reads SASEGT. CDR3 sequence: CASSSGDRDYGYTF. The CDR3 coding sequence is TGTGCCAGCAGTTCCGGGGACAGGGACTATGGCTACACCTTC.

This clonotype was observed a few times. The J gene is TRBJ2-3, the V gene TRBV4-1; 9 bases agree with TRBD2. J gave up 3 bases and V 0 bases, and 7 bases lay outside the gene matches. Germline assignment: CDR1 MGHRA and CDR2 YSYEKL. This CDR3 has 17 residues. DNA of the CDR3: TGCGCCAGCAGCCAAGACGGAGCGGGGGGAGGGACAGATACGCAGTATTTT. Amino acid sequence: CASSQDGAGGGTDTQYF.

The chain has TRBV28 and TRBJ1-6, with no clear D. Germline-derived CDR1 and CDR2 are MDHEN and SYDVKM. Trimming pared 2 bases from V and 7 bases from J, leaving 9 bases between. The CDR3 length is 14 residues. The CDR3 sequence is CASSLPNPNSPLHF. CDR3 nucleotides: TGTGCCAGCAGTTTACCTAATCCGAATTCACCCCTCCACTTT.

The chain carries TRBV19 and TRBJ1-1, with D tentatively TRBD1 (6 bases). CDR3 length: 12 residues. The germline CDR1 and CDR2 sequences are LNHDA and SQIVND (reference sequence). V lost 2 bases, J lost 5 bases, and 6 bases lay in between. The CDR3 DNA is TGTGCCAGTAGTATACAGGGGACTGAAGCTTTCTTT. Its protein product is CASSIQGTEAFF.

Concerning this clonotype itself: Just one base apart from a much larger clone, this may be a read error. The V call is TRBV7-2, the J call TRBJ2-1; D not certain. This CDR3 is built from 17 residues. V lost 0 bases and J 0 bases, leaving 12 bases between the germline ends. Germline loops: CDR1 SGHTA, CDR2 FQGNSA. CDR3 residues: CASSLAMLTSSYNEQFF. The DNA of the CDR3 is TGTGCCAGCAGCTTAGCGATGCTCACAAGCTCCTACAATGAGCAGTTCTTC.

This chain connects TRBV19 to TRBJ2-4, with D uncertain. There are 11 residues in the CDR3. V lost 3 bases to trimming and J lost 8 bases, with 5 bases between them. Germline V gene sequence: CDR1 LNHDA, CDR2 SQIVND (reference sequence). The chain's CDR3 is CASSIQDIQYF. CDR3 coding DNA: TGTGCCAGTAGTATCCAGGACATTCAGTACTTC.

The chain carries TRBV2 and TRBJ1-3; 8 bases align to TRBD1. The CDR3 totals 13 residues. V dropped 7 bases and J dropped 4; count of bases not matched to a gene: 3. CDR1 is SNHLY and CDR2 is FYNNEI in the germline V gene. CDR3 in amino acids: CASKWDRGNTIYF. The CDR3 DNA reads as TGTGCCAGCAAGTGGGACAGGGGAAACACCATATATTTT.

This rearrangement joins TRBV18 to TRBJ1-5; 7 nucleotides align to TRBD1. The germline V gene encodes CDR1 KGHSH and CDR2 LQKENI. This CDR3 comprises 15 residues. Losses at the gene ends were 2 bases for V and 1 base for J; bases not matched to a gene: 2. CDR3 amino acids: CASSPTGVSNQPQHF. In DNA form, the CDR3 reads TGTGCCAGCTCACCAACAGGGGTAAGCAATCAGCCCCAGCATTTT. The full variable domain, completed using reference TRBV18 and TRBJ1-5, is NAGVMQNPRHLVRRRGQEARLRCSPMKGHSHVYWYRQLPEEGLKFMVYLQKENIIDESGMPKERFSAEFPKEGPSILRIQQVVRGDSAAYFCASSPTGVSNQPQHFGDGTRLSIL.

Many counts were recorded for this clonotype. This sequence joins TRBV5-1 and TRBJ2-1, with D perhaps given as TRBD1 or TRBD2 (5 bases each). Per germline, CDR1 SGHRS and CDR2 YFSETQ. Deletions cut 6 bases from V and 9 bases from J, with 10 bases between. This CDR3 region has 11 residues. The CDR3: CASKGETEQFF. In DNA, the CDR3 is TGCGCCAGCAAAGGGGAGACTGAGCAGTTCTTC.